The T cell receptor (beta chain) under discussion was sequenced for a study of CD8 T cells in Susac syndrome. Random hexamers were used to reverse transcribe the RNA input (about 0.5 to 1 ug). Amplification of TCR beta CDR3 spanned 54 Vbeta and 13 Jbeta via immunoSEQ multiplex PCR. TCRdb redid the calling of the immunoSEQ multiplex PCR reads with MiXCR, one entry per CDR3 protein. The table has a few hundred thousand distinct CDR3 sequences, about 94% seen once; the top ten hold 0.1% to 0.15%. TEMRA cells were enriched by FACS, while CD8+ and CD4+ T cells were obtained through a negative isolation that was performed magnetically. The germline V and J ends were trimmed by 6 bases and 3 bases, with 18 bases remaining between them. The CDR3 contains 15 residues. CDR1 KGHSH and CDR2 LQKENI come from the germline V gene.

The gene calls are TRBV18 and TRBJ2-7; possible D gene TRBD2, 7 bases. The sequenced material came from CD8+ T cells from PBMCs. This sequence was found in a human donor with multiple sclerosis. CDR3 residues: CASSLTGGSFYEQYF. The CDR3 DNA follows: TGTGCCAGCTCCCTAACGGGGGGCAGCTTCTACGAGCAGTACTTC.